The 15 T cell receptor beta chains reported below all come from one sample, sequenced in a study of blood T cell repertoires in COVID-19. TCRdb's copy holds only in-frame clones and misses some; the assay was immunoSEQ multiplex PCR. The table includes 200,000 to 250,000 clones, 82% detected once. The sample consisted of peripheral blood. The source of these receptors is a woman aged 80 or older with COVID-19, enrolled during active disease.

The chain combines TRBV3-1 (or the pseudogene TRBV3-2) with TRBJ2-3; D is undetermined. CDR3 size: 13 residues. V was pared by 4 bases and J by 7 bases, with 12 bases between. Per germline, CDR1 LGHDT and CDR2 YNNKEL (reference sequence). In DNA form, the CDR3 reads TGTGCCAGCAGCCCCCGAGTACTGCATACGCAGTATTTT. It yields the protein CASSPRVLHTQYF.

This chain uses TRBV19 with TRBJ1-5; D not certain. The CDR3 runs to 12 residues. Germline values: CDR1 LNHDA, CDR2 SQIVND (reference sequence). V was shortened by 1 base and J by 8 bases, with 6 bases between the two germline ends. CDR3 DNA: TGTGCCAGTAGTATAGGCGGGGAGCCCCAGCATTTT. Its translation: CASSIGGEPQHF.

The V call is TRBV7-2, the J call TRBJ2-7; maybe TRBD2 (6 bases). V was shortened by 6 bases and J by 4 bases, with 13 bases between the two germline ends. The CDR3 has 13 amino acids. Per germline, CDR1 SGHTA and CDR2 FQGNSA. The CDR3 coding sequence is TGTGCCAGCAGTGAAGCGGGTCAATACGAGCAGTACTTC. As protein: CASSEAGQYEQYF.

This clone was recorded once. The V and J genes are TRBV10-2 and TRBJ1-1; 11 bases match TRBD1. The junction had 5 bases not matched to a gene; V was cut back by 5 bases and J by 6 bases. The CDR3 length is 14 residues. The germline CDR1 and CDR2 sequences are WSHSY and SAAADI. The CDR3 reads CASSTGTGGAEAFF. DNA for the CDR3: TGCGCCAGCAGTACCGGGACAGGGGGGGCTGAAGCTTTCTTT.

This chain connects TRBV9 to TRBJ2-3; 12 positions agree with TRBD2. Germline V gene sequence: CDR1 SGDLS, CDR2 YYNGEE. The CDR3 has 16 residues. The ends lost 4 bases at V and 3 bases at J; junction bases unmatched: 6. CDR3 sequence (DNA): TGTGCCAGCAGCACCCTAGCGGGAGGGGGGACAGATACGCAGTATTTT. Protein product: CASSTLAGGGTDTQYF.

CDR3 sequence: CASSAGRRYEQFF. For the CDR3, the DNA is TGTGCCAGCAGTGCGGGCCGTAGATACGAGCAGTTCTTC. This sequence joins TRBV12-3 or TRBV12-4 and TRBJ2-1; D is perhaps TRBD2 (5 bases). Trimming removed 5 bases from V and 10 bases from J, with 15 bases in between. The CDR3 totals 13 residues.

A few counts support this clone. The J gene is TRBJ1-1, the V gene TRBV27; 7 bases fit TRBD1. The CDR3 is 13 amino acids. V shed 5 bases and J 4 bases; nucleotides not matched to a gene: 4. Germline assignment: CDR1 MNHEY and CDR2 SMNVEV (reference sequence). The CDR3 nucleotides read TGTGCCAGCAGTATTGACAGGGCCACTGAAGCTTTCTTT. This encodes CASSIDRATEAFF.

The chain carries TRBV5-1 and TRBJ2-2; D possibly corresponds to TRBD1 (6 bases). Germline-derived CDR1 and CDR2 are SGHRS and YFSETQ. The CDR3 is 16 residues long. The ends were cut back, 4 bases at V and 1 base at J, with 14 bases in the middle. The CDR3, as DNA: TGCGCCAGCAGCACCAACCCGGGACAGAACACCGGGGAGCTGTTTTTT. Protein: CASSTNPGQNTGELFF.

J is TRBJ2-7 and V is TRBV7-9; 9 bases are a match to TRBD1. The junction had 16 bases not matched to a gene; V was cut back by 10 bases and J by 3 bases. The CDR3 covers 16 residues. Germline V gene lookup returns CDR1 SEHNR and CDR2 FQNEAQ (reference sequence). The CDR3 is CATDRGGLADNYEQYF. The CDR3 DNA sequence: TGTGCCACGGACAGGGGAGGCCTAGCGGATAACTACGAGCAGTACTTC. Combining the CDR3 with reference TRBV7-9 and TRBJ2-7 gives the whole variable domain DTGVSQNPRHKITKRGQNVTFRCDPISEHNRLYWYRQTLGQGPEFLTYFQNEAQLEKSRLLSDRFSAERPKGSFSTLEIQRTEQGDSAMYLCATDRGGLADNYEQYFGPGTRLTVT.

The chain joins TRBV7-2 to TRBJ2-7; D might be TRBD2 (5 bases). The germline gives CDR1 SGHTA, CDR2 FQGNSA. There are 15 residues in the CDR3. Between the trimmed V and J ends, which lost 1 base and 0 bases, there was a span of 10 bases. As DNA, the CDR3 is TGTGCCAGCAGCTTAGGGGTAGGGAGCTCCTACGAGCAGTACTTC. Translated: CASSLGVGSSYEQYF.

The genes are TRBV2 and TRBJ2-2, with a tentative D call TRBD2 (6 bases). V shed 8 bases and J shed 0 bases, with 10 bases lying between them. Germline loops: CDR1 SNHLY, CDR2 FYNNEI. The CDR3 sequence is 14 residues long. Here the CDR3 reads CASGRGTNTGELFF. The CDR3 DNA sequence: TGTGCCAGCGGGCGGGGAACGAACACCGGGGAGCTGTTTTTT.

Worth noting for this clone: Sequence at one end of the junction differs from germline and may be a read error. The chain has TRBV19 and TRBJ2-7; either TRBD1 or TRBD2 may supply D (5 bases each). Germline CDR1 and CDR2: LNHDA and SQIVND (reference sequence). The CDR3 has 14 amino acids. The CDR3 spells CAGSIQDSRYEQYF. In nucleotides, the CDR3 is TGTGCCGGTAGTATACAGGACTCCCGCTACGAGCAGTACTTC.

The DNA for the CDR3 is TGTGCCACCAGTGATCCAACCTACAATGAGCAGTTCTTC. Its translation is CATSDPTYNEQFF. The chain recombines TRBV24-1 with TRBJ2-1; D unresolved. This CDR3 has 13 residues. Per germline, CDR1 KGHDR and CDR2 SFDVKD. The V and J ends lost 3 bases and 2 bases respectively, with 4 bases between them.

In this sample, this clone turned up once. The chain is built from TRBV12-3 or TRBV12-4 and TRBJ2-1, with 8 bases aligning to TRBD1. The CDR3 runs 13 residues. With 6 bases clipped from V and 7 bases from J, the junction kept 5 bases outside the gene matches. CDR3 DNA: TGTGCCAGCAGCCCCGGGACAGGTAATGAGCAGTTCTTC. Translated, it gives CASSPGTGNEQFF.

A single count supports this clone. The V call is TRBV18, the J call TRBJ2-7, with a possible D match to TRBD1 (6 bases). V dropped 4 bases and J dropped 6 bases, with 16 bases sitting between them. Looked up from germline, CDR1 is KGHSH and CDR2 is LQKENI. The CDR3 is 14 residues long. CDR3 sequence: CASSLKDSPSEQYF. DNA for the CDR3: TGTGCCAGCTCACTAAAGGACAGCCCTTCCGAGCAGTACTTC.